One TCR beta chain is described in this entry. It lacks a known antigen. It has no much larger one-base neighbor in the sample; base qualities were not kept. These reads were obtained on an Illumina HiSeq 1500. TCRdb redid the processing of the public reads, applying fastp at Q25 and MiXCR, and retained in-frame beta chains. Here each entry gathers all rows of one CDR3 protein and keeps the most common genes and DNA. For this sample there are about 740,000 distinct CDR3 sequences; 30% to 35% appear just once. The ten largest clones capture around a sixth of the sample. This record belongs to a study of T cell repertoires in cytomegalovirus infection (dated by TCRdb to between 2018 and 2021). About the investigation overall: Recently identified HLA-C-restricted CMV epitopes, whose presentation resists viral immunomodulation, were targeted by peptide stimulations together with well-studied HLA-B-restricted epitopes. The HLA type of each donor mattered for the analysis, because public TCR beta signatures pointed to carriage of CMV infection along with the matching HLA type. Findings and caveats that apply to the study as a whole: In the ex vivo response, HLA-C-restricted CMV-specific TCR beta clonotypes were dominant, and in two of eight donors the single most frequent clonotype came from this HLA-C-restricted group. In both this cohort and an independent cohort of some 380 donors, the cumulative frequency of public TCR beta family members distinguished carriers of CMV infection plus the relevant HLA type.

According to the study, the label for this sample's treatment or condition signals: in vitro stimulation with specific CMV peptide epitopes to enrich CMV-specific T cells. From the germline V gene, CDR1 is MDHEN and CDR2 is SYDVKM. The CDR3 starts with the cysteine, ends with the phenylalanine, and has 13 residues. Of all the DNA, just the CDR3 is kept, 39 bases in frame from base 1. Trimming leaves V shorter by 6 bases and J shorter by 6 bases, with the junction holding 6 bases beyond the gene matches. The receptor was derived from a human donor in good health (CMV status not recorded). Some clones in this sample may be carry-over from other donors' samples. This sequence uses TRBV28 and TRBJ2-7; TRBD1 fits 9 bases in the junction. The sequencing used cultured PBMCs, collected from culture after CMV antigen stimulation. DNA sequence: TGTGCCAGCAGGGACGGACAGGGGTCCGAGCAGTACTTC. Its coded protein is CASRDGQGSEQYF.